A single sample gave rise to the 16 T cell receptor beta chains below, sequenced in a study of OX40 agonist ivuxolimab in advanced cancers. Using immunoSEQ multiplex PCR, the repertoire was profiled, and TCRdb retains in-frame clones only, with some absent. The sample lists about 44,000 clones, 91% occurring once. The specimen was CD4+ or CD8+ T cells sorted from blood, collected in a trial of the OX40 agonist ivuxolimab. These receptors were taken from an adult with an advanced solid tumor such as melanoma, head and neck, liver or kidney cancer.

The chain carries TRBV6-5 and TRBJ1-1, with D hard to call. Deletions cut 5 bases from V and 0 bases from J, with 7 bases between. This CDR3 has 13 amino acids. The germline CDR1 and CDR2 sequences are MNHEY and SVGAGI. The CDR3 protein is CASSELMNTEAFF. The CDR3 DNA is TGTGCCAGCAGTGAACTAATGAACACTGAAGCTTTCTTT.

V and J are TRBV4-2 and TRBJ2-7; D may be TRBD1 (6 bases). The CDR3 is 14 residues long. Trimming took off 2 bases at V and 4 bases at J, with 12 bases between the two ends. CDR1 is LGHNA, CDR2 YNFKEQ, per germline. The DNA for the CDR3 is TGTGCCAGCAGCCAATTTCAGGGGCCATACGAGCAGTACTTC. This translates into CASSQFQGPYEQYF.

The V and J genes are TRBV6-5 and TRBJ1-1; D is unresolved. CDR3 length: 14 amino acids. V gave up 0 bases and J gave up 1 base, with 6 bases separating them. Germline assignment: CDR1 MNHEY and CDR2 SVGAGI. CDR3 nucleotides: TGTGCCAGCAGTTACTCTCCCAAGAACACTGAAGCTTTCTTT. It yields the protein CASSYSPKNTEAFF.

This clone has only one observation. The chain joins TRBV4-2 to TRBJ2-7, with 13 bases lining up with TRBD2. J gave up 2 bases and V 4 bases, and 2 bases lay outside the gene matches. The CDR3 is made up of 15 amino acids. Germline V gene sequence: CDR1 LGHNA, CDR2 YNFKEQ. CDR3 coding DNA: TGTGCCAGCAGCCCTGGGACTAGCGGGACCTACGAGCAGTACTTC. This sequence encodes CASSPGTSGTYEQYF.

The gene calls are TRBV19 and TRBJ2-7; 11 bases align to TRBD2. The CDR3 consists of 14 residues. J lost 6 bases, V lost 4 bases, and 5 bases had no gene match. In germline, CDR1 is LNHDA, CDR2 SQIVND (reference sequence). In DNA, the CDR3 is TGTGCCAGTAGTACAACTAGCGGGAGCGGCGAGCAGTACTTC. Translating it yields CASSTTSGSGEQYF.

The V and J genes are TRBV6-5 and TRBJ2-3; D is uncertain. The CDR3 runs to 13 residues. Germline V gene lookup returns CDR1 MNHEY and CDR2 SVGAGI. The V end was cut by 5 bases, the J end by 3 bases, with 9 bases between. CDR3 residues: CASSEPNTDTQYF. In DNA form, the CDR3 reads TGTGCCAGCAGTGAGCCTAATACAGATACGCAGTATTTT.

This clone has only a few counts. The chain has TRBV4-1 and TRBJ1-5, with D uncertain. Germline V lookup: CDR1 MGHRA, CDR2 YSYEKL. V lost 1 base to trimming and J lost 7 bases, with 11 bases between them. The CDR3 extends over 14 amino acids. The DNA of the CDR3 is TGCGCCAGCAGCCAAGGGCGTGACGACCAGCCCCAGCATTTT. This codes for CASSQGRDDQPQHF.

The chain joins TRBV7-6 to TRBJ1-1; D is possibly TRBD1 (6 bases). V was trimmed by 6 bases and J by 5 bases, leaving 16 bases between them. This CDR3 region has 14 residues. The V gene's germline CDR1 is SGHVS and CDR2 FNYEAQ. The CDR3 region is CASRAGGLGTEAFF. The CDR3 DNA sequence: TGTGCCAGCAGGGCCGGGGGCCTCGGGACTGAAGCTTTCTTT.

The chain couples TRBV7-9 to TRBJ1-1; 10 bases agree with TRBD1. Germline V lookup: CDR1 SEHNR, CDR2 FQNEAQ (reference sequence). The ends lost 5 bases at V and 7 bases at J; junction bases unmatched: 19. The CDR3 length is 18 residues. CDR3 sequence (DNA): TGTGCCAGCAGCGCGACCGACAGGGGGCGAAACCCCCGAGATGAAGCTTTCTTT. Amino acids: CASSATDRGRNPRDEAFF.

This clone came up once. The chain is built from TRBV12-5 and TRBJ2-5, with 10 bases fitting TRBD1. V lost 1 base and J lost 5; bases outside the gene matches: 4. Germline CDR1 LGHNT, CDR2 FRNRAP. This CDR3 region has 15 residues. The CDR3 DNA reads TGTGCTAGTGGTTTGGGGGACAGGGGAAGGGAGACCCAGTACTTC. It codes for CASGLGDRGRETQYF.

This chain uses TRBV5-5 with TRBJ2-7; maybe TRBD1 (9 bases). Per germline, CDR1 SGHKS and CDR2 YYEKEE (reference sequence). The CDR3 consists of 18 residues. V gave up 3 bases and J gave up 4 bases, with 26 bases separating them. CDR3 protein: CASSSGQGGSGSIYEQYF. CDR3 sequence (DNA): TGTGCCAGCAGCTCGGGACAGGGAGGGAGCGGGAGTATTTACGAGCAGTACTTC.

The J gene is TRBJ2-5, the V gene TRBV11-2; D is unresolved. Between the trimmed V and J ends, which lost 2 bases and 4 bases, there was a span of 5 bases. CDR1 SGHAT and CDR2 FQNNGV come from the germline V gene. This CDR3 comprises 12 residues. The CDR3 DNA sequence: TGTGCCAGCAGCTTATCACGAGAGACCCAGTACTTC. Translation gives CASSLSRETQYF. Filled out from reference TRBV11-2 and TRBJ2-5, the complete variable domain reads EAGVAQSPRYKIIEKRQSVAFWCNPISGHATLYWYQQILGQGPKLLIQFQNNGVVDDSQLPKDRFSAERLKGVDSTLKIQPAKLEDSAVYLCASSLSRETQYFGPGTRLLVL.

The rearrangement joins TRBV29-1 to TRBJ2-7, with 12 bases lining up with TRBD2. Unmatched junction bases numbered 6, after V lost 6 bases and J lost 3 bases. Germline V gives CDR1 SQVTM, CDR2 ANQGSEA. CDR3 length: 14 amino acids. The CDR3 region is CSVGEGLAGYEQYF. The CDR3 DNA sequence: TGCAGCGTCGGAGAGGGACTAGCGGGCTACGAGCAGTACTTC.

This chain uses TRBV6-1 with TRBJ1-1; TRBD1 is a possible D gene (6 bases). Germline V CDR1 and CDR2: MNHNS, SASEGT. The CDR3 is 10 residues long. Trimming left V 10 bases short and J 5 bases short, with 8 bases between. The CDR3 nucleotides read TGTGCCACGCAGGGGACTGAAGCTTTCTTT. Protein sequence: CATQGTEAFF.

The table lists this clone with a count of one. V gene TRBV7-9 combines with J gene TRBJ2-1; D unresolved. CDR3 size: 15 residues. CDR1 is SEHNR, CDR2 FQNEAQ, per germline (reference sequence). The V gene lost 5 bases and the J gene lost 0 bases, with 11 bases spanning the gap. The CDR3 region is CASSPHQSSYNEQFF. CDR3 sequence (DNA): TGTGCCAGCAGCCCCCACCAGAGCTCCTACAATGAGCAGTTCTTC.

The sample holds one count of this clone. As DNA, the CDR3 is TGCAGCGTTGATGACAGGGTCTTTGGCTACACCTTC. Protein: CSVDDRVFGYTF. V usage is TRBV29-1 and J usage is TRBJ1-2; 7 bases are shared with TRBD1. V was pared by 3 bases and J by 7 bases, with 5 bases of the junction left unmatched. CDR3 size: 12 residues. The germline V gene encodes CDR1 SQVTM and CDR2 ANQGSEA. The entire variable domain, with the rest obtained from reference TRBV29-1 and TRBJ1-2, is as follows: SAVISQKPSRDICQRGTSLTIQCQVDSQVTMMFWYRQQPGQSLTLIATANQGSEATYESGFVIDKFPISRPNLTFSTLTVSNMSPEDSSIYLCSVDDRVFGYTFGSGTRLTVV.